This entry concerns a single TCR beta chain. Original data processing: The authors estimated nucleated cell counts from reference gene primer amplification. The protocol was immunoSEQ multiplex PCR, while the TCRdb copy is restricted to in-frame clones and leaves out a portion. The V and J calls and clone size come from that table; D and trimming were worked out from the DNA. The table includes over 300,000 clones, more than 70% detected once. The germline V gene has CDR1 MGHRA and CDR2 YSYEKL. This CDR3 comprises 15 residues. Trimming removed 4 bases at V and 1 base at J, with 10 bases between. This entry belongs to a study of blood T cell repertoires in COVID-19.

The specimen was peripheral blood. V and J are TRBV4-1 and TRBJ2-2; tentative D call: TRBD1 (6 bases). This clonotype originated in a woman in her 50s with acute or convalescent COVID-19. The CDR3 here is CASSPSDRNTGELFF. The CDR3 DNA reads TGCGCCAGCAGCCCCTCGGACAGGAACACCGGGGAGCTGTTTTTT.